These 17 T cell receptor beta chains were sequenced from one sample in a study of blood T cell repertoires in COVID-19. TCRdb keeps only in-frame clones here, not all; method: immunoSEQ multiplex PCR. The sample yields 90,000 to 130,000 clones, 75% to 80% seen once. The sample was peripheral blood. The receptors here all came from a woman older than 75 with active or convalescent COVID-19.

This chain's CDR3 is CASRQAEAGTDTQYF. Here the CDR3 DNA reads TGTGCCAGCCGGCAGGCTGAAGCTGGCACAGATACGCAGTATTTT. The chain has TRBV27 and TRBJ2-3; D ambiguous. From germline, CDR1 is MNHEY and CDR2 SMNVEV (reference sequence). Trimming shortened V by 8 bases and J by 1 base, and 16 bases separated the two germline ends. This CDR3 comprises 15 residues.

V gene TRBV2 combines with J gene TRBJ1-6; D possibly corresponds to TRBD1 (6 bases). Germline loops: CDR1 SNHLY, CDR2 FYNNEI. The CDR3 contains 17 residues. Trimming shortened V by 2 bases and J by 5 bases, and 16 bases separated the two germline ends. CDR3 amino acids: CASSESLDSWNNSPLHF. In DNA form, the CDR3 reads TGTGCCAGCAGTGAATCTTTGGACAGTTGGAATAATTCACCCCTCCACTTT.

The chain combines TRBV27 with TRBJ2-1; 10 bases are shared with TRBD2. The CDR3 totals 16 residues. V was pared by 6 bases and J by 6 bases, with 11 bases of the junction left unmatched. CDR1 MNHEY and CDR2 SMNVEV come from the germline V gene (reference sequence). CDR3 in DNA: TGTGCCAGCAGACTAACTAGCGGGACCCGTTCCAATGAGCAGTTCTTC. Amino acid sequence: CASRLTSGTRSNEQFF.

The chain links TRBV7-8 to TRBJ1-3; possible D gene TRBD1, 5 bases. CDR1 is SGHVS and CDR2 is FQNEAQ in the germline V gene. V lost 7 bases and J lost 0, with 16 bases in between. CDR3 length: 16 amino acids. CDR3 in DNA: TGTGCCAGCACCCCGAGGAGGGACTTCTCTGGAAACACCATATATTTT. This encodes CASTPRRDFSGNTIYF.

The gene calls are TRBV29-1 and TRBJ1-2; 10 bases fit TRBD1. V lost 7 bases, J lost 6 bases, and 2 bases stayed unmatched. Germline V gene sequence: CDR1 SQVTM, CDR2 ANQGSEA. The CDR3 consists of 11 residues. The chain's CDR3 is CSGGTGDGYTF. CDR3 DNA: TGCAGCGGCGGGACAGGGGATGGCTACACCTTC.

The chain employs TRBV28 and TRBJ2-3; TRBD1 aligns across 7 bases. The V gene end was trimmed by 6 bases and the J gene end by 2 bases; junction bases not matched to a gene: 5. Germline V gene sequence: CDR1 MDHEN, CDR2 SYDVKM. This CDR3 spans 14 amino acids. The CDR3, as DNA: TGTGCCAGCAGAACCGGGACAGCCACAGATACGCAGTATTTT. Protein: CASRTGTATDTQYF.

Regarding this clone: The conserved closing phenylalanine or tryptophan is absent in this CDR3, likely reflecting a read error. The DNA is left out, because the CDR3 cannot be placed on it with certainty; the CDR3 is given as TCRdb lists it. The rearrangement uses TRBV12-1 and TRBJ1-3; whether TRBD1, the table's D call, matches the DNA was not checked. TRBV12-1 is designated a pseudogene. The CDR3 totals 11 residues, both ends included. The CDR3 reads CASSFSSGTEI.

The rearrangement joins TRBV5-1 to TRBJ2-4, with D maybe TRBD1 (5 bases). V was cut by 4 bases and J by 0 bases, with 11 bases left in between. The germline V gene has CDR1 SGHRS and CDR2 YFSETQ. The CDR3 is 15 amino acids. The CDR3 region is CASSHDSIAKNIQYF. Here the CDR3 DNA reads TGCGCCAGCAGCCACGACAGTATAGCCAAAAACATTCAGTACTTC.

This chain links TRBV6-1 with TRBJ1-4; 8 nucleotides align to TRBD1. The CDR3 sequence is 18 residues long. Germline lookup yields CDR1 MNHNS and CDR2 SASEGT. Trimming removed 2 bases from V and 4 bases from J; junction bases left unmatched: 12. The CDR3 nucleotides read TGTGCCAGCAGTGAACCCTGGGACAGGTCCGGGGATAATGAAAAACTGTTTTTT. This translates into CASSEPWDRSGDNEKLFF.

The V call is TRBV24-1, the J call TRBJ2-1, with D possibly matching TRBD1 (6 bases). V lost 8 bases and J 8 bases, leaving 15 bases between the germline ends. Germline V gene lookup returns CDR1 KGHDR and CDR2 SFDVKD. This CDR3 is 13 amino acids long. The CDR3 DNA is TGTGCCACCACCAGGGGAGTCGGCGATGAGCAGTTCTTC. This encodes CATTRGVGDEQFF.

There are a few counts of this clone. The J gene is TRBJ2-1, the V gene TRBV14; 10 bases are a match to TRBD2. Germline assignment: CDR1 SGHDN and CDR2 FVKESK. V lost 1 base and J lost 4; bases outside the gene matches: 4. There are 16 residues in the CDR3. DNA for the CDR3: TGTGCCAGCAGCCAAGGTGGACTAGCGGTTTACAATGAGCAGTTCTTC. This sequence encodes CASSQGGLAVYNEQFF.

This clone was seen more than once but under ten times. The rearrangement uses TRBV7-9 and TRBJ1-1; D uncertain. With 3 bases removed from V and 1 base from J, the gap between germline ends came to 6 bases. The CDR3 spans 13 residues. CDR1 and CDR2 (germline): SEHNR, FQNEAQ (reference sequence). The CDR3 reads CASSFDWNTEAFF. The CDR3 nucleotides read TGTGCCAGCAGCTTTGACTGGAACACTGAAGCTTTCTTT.

The chain uses TRBV5-1 and TRBJ2-3, with 8 bases matching TRBD1. CDR1 and CDR2 from the germline V gene are SGHRS and YFSETQ. V gave up 0 bases and J gave up 7 bases; unmatched junction bases: 4. The CDR3 contains 14 residues. Written as DNA, the CDR3 is TGCGCCAGCAGCTTGGACCGGACAGGGCATACGCAGTATTTT. It yields the protein CASSLDRTGHTQYF.

This clone was picked up a small number of times. The CDR3 is CASSPGGTVNYGYTF. CDR3 sequence (DNA): TGTGCCAGCTCACCGGGGGGAACTGTTAACTATGGCTACACCTTC. The V gene is TRBV18, the J gene TRBJ1-2; TRBD1 might be the D (5 bases). Germline V gene lookup returns CDR1 KGHSH and CDR2 LQKENI. V was shortened by 3 bases and J by 1 base, with 12 bases between the two germline ends. The length of the CDR3 is 15 residues.

The rearrangement joins TRBV5-1 to TRBJ2-4; possible D gene TRBD1, 5 bases. The V and J ends lost 0 bases and 1 base respectively, with 11 bases between them. Per the germline V gene, CDR1 is SGHRS and CDR2 is YFSETQ. This CDR3 region has 16 residues. CDR3 in DNA: TGCGCCAGCAGCTTGGACGCTGGGGCGGCCAAAAACATTCAGTACTTC. It translates to CASSLDAGAAKNIQYF.

V and J are TRBV5-1 and TRBJ2-1, with D tentatively TRBD1 (5 bases). In germline, CDR1 is SGHRS, CDR2 YFSETQ. V lost 0 bases and J 4 bases, leaving 8 bases between the germline ends. The CDR3 runs to 14 residues. CDR3 in DNA: TGCGCCAGCAGCTTGGGACAGATATACAATGAGCAGTTCTTC. Translated: CASSLGQIYNEQFF.

V is TRBV19 and J is TRBJ1-1; 7 nucleotides agree with TRBD1. This CDR3 has 17 residues. CDR1 is LNHDA and CDR2 is SQIVND in the germline V gene (reference sequence). V gave up 3 bases and J gave up 1 base; unmatched junction bases: 11. CDR3 DNA: TGTGCCAGTAGTATGGGAAGGGGGCGAAGATGGAACACTGAAGCTTTCTTT. The encoded protein is CASSMGRGRRWNTEAFF.